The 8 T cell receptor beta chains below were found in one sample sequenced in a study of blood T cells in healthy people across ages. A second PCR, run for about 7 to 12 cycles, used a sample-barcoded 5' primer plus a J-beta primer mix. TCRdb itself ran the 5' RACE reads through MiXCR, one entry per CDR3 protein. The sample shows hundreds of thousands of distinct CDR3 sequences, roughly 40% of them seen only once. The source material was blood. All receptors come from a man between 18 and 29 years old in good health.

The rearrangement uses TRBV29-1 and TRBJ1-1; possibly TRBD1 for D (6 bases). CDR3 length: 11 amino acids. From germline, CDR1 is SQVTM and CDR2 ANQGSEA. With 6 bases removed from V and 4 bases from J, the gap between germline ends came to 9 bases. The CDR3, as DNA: TGCAGCGTGGCACAGGGCACTGAAGCTTTCTTT. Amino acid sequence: CSVAQGTEAFF.

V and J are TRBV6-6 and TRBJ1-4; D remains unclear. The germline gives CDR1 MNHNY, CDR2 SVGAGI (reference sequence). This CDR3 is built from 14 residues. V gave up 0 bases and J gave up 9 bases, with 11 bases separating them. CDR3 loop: CASSYSTASQKLFF. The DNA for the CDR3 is TGTGCCAGCAGTTACTCGACGGCAAGCCAAAAACTGTTTTTT.

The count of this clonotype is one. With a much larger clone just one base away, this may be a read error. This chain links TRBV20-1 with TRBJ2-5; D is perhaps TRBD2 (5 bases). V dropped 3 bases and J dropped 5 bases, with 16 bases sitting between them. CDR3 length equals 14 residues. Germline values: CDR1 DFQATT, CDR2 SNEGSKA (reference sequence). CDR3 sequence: CSARPRTRRETQYF. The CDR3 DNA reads TGCAGTGCTAGGCCCCGAACTAGACGGGAGACCCAGTACTTC.

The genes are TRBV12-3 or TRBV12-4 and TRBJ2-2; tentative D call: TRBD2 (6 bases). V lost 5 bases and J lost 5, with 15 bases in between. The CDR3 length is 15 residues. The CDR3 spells CASSGTPPMTGELFF. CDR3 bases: TGTGCCAGCAGTGGGACTCCACCAATGACCGGGGAGCTGTTTTTT.

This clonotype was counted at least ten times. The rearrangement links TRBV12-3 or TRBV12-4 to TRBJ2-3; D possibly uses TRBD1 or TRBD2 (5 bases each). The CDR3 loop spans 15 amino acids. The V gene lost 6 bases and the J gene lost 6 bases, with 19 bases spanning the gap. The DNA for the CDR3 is TGTGCCAGCAGCTCCGGACTGAGGACAACGGATACGCAGTATTTT. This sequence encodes CASSSGLRTTDTQYF.

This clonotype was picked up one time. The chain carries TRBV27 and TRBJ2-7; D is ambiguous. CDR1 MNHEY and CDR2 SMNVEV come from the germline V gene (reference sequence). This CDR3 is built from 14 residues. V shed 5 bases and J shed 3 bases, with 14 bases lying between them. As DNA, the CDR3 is TGTGCCAGCAGTCACCACGGACCTTTCTACGAGCAGTACTTC. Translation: CASSHHGPFYEQYF.

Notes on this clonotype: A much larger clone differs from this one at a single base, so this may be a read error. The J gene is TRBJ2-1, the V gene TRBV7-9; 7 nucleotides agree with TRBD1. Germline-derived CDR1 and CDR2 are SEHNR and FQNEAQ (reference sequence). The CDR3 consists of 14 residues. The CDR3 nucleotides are TGTGCCGGCAGTGGGGACAGCTCCTACAATGAGCAGTTCTTC. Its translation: CAGSGDSSYNEQFF.

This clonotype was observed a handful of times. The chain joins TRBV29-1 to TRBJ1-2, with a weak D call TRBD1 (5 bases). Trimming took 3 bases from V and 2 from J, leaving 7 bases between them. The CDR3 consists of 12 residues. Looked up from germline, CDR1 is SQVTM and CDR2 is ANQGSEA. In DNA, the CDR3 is TGCAGCGTTGAGAAGGGGAACTATGGCTACACCTTC. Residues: CSVEKGNYGYTF.